This is a list of T cell receptor beta chains from one sample in a study of blood T cells in healthy people across ages. TCRdb called the 5' RACE reads again in MiXCR, with one record for every CDR3 protein. This sample yields about 1.8 million distinct CDR3 sequences, of which less than 50% are seen a single time; 2.1% belongs to the top ten. The specimen was blood. The receptors were sampled from a woman aged 40 to 55 in good health. Both conserved end residues are part of each CDR3. The D gene is left open where the match is weak. Clone size is given for some rows only: seen once, a few or many times, or a class if the clone is expanded.

abundance	d_gene	v_gene	j_gene	CDR3nt	CDR3aa
-	TRBD1	TRBV7-9	TRBJ2-5	TGTGCCAGCAGCTTAGCGGGCAGGGGGAAGTCAGAGACCCAGTACTTC	CASSLAGRGKSETQYF
once	-	TRBV20-1	TRBJ1-2	TGCAGTGCTAGAGATTTTTCCGGGGCGTATGGCTACACCTTC	CSARDFSGAYGYTF
-	-	TRBV20-1	TRBJ2-7	TGCAGTGCTATCCGAACCTACGAGCAGTACTTC	CSAIRTYEQYF
-	-	TRBV7-2	TRBJ2-5	TGTGCCAGCAGCTCGATGCCTCGGACAGAAGAGACCCAGTACTTC	CASSSMPRTEETQYF
-	TRBD1	TRBV28	TRBJ2-7	TGTGCCGCATCAGGGGGCAGAAACGAGCAGTACTTC	CAASGGRNEQYF
-	TRBD1	TRBV25-1	TRBJ2-3	TGTGCCAGCAGTGTCCTAACAGGGGCAGGGGATACGCAGTATTTT	CASSVLTGAGDTQYF
-	-	TRBV15	TRBJ2-3	TGTGCCACCAGCATCTCAGGGGTCTACGGTTCATCTGCAGATACGCAGTATTTT	CATSISGVYGSSADTQYF
-	-	TRBV15	TRBJ2-7	TGTGCCACCAGTCCAGCTAAGGGTGTTTTCTCCTACGAGCAGTACTTC	CATSPAKGVFSYEQYF
-	TRBD1	TRBV7-2	TRBJ2-3	TGTGCCAGCAGCTCAACAGGGGAAAATACGCAGTATTTT	CASSSTGENTQYF
-	TRBD2	TRBV4-3	TRBJ2-6	TGCGCCAGCAGCCAAGCTCCTAGCGGGGGGGCCTATCGGACCAACGTCCTGACTTTC	CASSQAPSGGAYRTNVLTF
-	-	TRBV7-9	TRBJ1-4	TGTGCCAGCAGCCTTCCCCGCCCTAATGAAAAACTGTTTTTT	CASSLPRPNEKLFF
-	TRBD2	TRBV7-2	TRBJ2-3	TGTCCCAGCAGCCCCACAGCGGGGGGGGCGTATTTT	CPSSPTAGGAYF
-	-	TRBV15	TRBJ1-2	TGTGCCACCAGCAGAGAACGGGGTAACTATGGCTACACCTTC	CATSRERGNYGYTF
-	TRBD1	TRBV12-3/TRBV12-4	TRBJ2-1	TGTGCCAGCAGCCCGGGACAGGGGTTTGAGCAGTTCTTC	CASSPGQGFEQFF
once	-	TRBV28	TRBJ1-2	TGTGCCAGCAGTACGCAGGGGAGGGACTATGGCTACACCTTC	CASSTQGRDYGYTF
-	-	TRBV5-1	TRBJ2-5	TGCGCCAGCAGCGAGGGACCGACTCAAGAGACCCAGTACTTC	CASSEGPTQETQYF
-	-	TRBV6-2/TRBV6-3	TRBJ1-2	TGTGCCAGCAGCGCGACGACGCCCTATGGCTACACCTTC	CASSATTPYGYTF
-	TRBD1	TRBV12-3/TRBV12-4	TRBJ2-1	TGTGCCAGCACCGGCGGACAGGGTGGAAATGAGCAGTTCTTC	CASTGGQGGNEQFF
-	-	TRBV9	TRBJ2-1	TGTGCCAGCAGCGTAGTGACTTCAGCCAATGAGCAGTTCTTC	CASSVVTSANEQFF
few	TRBD1	TRBV20-1	TRBJ2-7	TGCAGTGCTACTACACCGGGACAGGGGTACGAGCAGTACTTC	CSATTPGQGYEQYF
-	TRBD2	TRBV19	TRBJ2-1	TGTGCCAGTAGTGACAGCGGGGGGTCCCCTAATGAGCAGTTCTTC	CASSDSGGSPNEQFF
-	-	TRBV12-3/TRBV12-4	TRBJ1-2	TGTGCCAGCATCTGGAGGGCCGGCTACACCTTC	CASIWRAGYTF
-	-	TRBV12-3/TRBV12-4	TRBJ2-3	TGTGCCAGCAGTCCCCGAACCGCCAGCGCAGGCATAGATACGCAGTATTTT	CASSPRTASAGIDTQYF
-	-	TRBV25-1	TRBJ1-1	TGTGCCAGCAGCCCCCCGGGAGGGAGGGAAGCTTTCTTT	CASSPPGGREAFF
few	-	TRBV20-1	TRBJ2-3	TGCAGTGGCCTAGCAACAGATACGCAGTATTTT	CSGLATDTQYF
-	-	TRBV6-5	TRBJ2-7	TGTGCCAGCAGTTACTCTTGGAGCTCCTACGAGCAGTACTTC	CASSYSWSSYEQYF
few	TRBD1	TRBV5-1	TRBJ2-7	TGCGCCAGCAGCATACGGACAGGGGCCTACGAGCAGTACTTC	CASSIRTGAYEQYF
-	-	TRBV11-2	TRBJ2-7	TGTGCCAGCAGCCCCACACGGGCTAACGAGCAGTACTTC	CASSPTRANEQYF
few	-	TRBV20-1	TRBJ2-5	TGCAGTGCTAGAGGGGGCGCTAGACAAGAGACCCAGTACTTC	CSARGGARQETQYF
-	-	TRBV7-9	TRBJ1-2	TGTGCCAGCAGCACCGAAACGGGGGATGGCTACACCTTC	CASSTETGDGYTF
few	-	TRBV7-2	TRBJ2-7	TGTGCCAGCAACGTGGACAGCTTGTCCTACGAGCAGTACTTC	CASNVDSLSYEQYF